This passage covers 30 T cell receptor beta chains from one sample sequenced in a study of Ad26.COV2.S vaccination and SARS-CoV-2 variants. Using immunoSEQ multiplex PCR, the repertoire was profiled, and TCRdb retains in-frame clones only, with some absent. The sample includes some 190,000 clones, 87% of them seen just once. The sequencing used peripheral blood, collected after recovery from COVID-19. Every receptor here comes from a human donor who had recovered from COVID-19.

V gene TRBV7-8 combines with J gene TRBJ1-2; no clear D gene. This CDR3 region has 14 residues. Germline V gene lookup returns CDR1 SGHVS and CDR2 FQNEAQ. V was clipped by 1 base and J by 3 bases, with 9 bases between them. The CDR3 DNA reads TGTGCCAGCAGCTTAGATGGCAGTTACTATGGCTACACCTTC. Protein product: CASSLDGSYYGYTF.

The V gene is TRBV6-5, the J gene TRBJ1-6; D may be TRBD1 (5 bases). Trimming left V 7 bases short and J 7 bases short, with 14 bases between. This CDR3 region has 14 residues. Germline values: CDR1 MNHEY, CDR2 SVGAGI. The CDR3 coding sequence is TGTGCCAGCACTCGTCAGGGCCTCAATTCACCCCTCCACTTT. Encoded protein: CASTRQGLNSPLHF.

This sequence joins TRBV27 and TRBJ1-1, with no clear D. This CDR3 has 14 residues. Germline V gives CDR1 MNHEY, CDR2 SMNVEV (reference sequence). The V gene lost 2 bases and the J gene lost 1 base, with 8 bases spanning the gap. CDR3: CASSLAPENTEAFF. Here the CDR3 DNA reads TGTGCCAGCAGTTTAGCCCCAGAGAACACTGAAGCTTTCTTT.

V usage is TRBV6-1 and J usage is TRBJ2-7; D is unclear. CDR1 and CDR2 (germline): MNHNS, SASEGT. The germline V and J ends were trimmed by 0 bases and 2 bases, with 8 bases remaining between them. There are 14 residues in the CDR3. The CDR3 region is CASSEAAGPYEQYF. CDR3 bases: TGTGCCAGCAGTGAAGCTGCTGGGCCCTACGAGCAGTACTTC.

Turning to this clone: The sample carries other DNA sequences with the same CDR3. V and J are TRBV3-1 (or the pseudogene TRBV3-2) and TRBJ1-6; D is uncertain. This CDR3 is 14 amino acids long. V was trimmed by 0 bases and J by 6 bases, leaving 6 bases between them. Germline V gives CDR1 LGHDT, CDR2 YNNKEL (reference sequence). CDR3 in DNA: TGTGCCAGCAGCCAAGATCCCGCTAATTCACCCCTCCACTTT. Translation: CASSQDPANSPLHF.

This rearrangement joins TRBV5-1 to TRBJ2-1, with TRBD2 matching over 14 bases. The V gene's germline CDR1 is SGHRS and CDR2 YFSETQ. The ends lost 5 bases at V and 1 base at J; junction bases unmatched: 11. The CDR3 runs 19 residues. The CDR3 coding sequence is TGCGCCAGCAGACTGCGAGGGACTAGCGGGAGTGTTTCCTACAATGAGCAGTTCTTC. Amino acid sequence: CASRLRGTSGSVSYNEQFF.

The gene calls are TRBV3-1 (or the pseudogene TRBV3-2) and TRBJ2-1; 10 bases line up with TRBD2. From germline, CDR1 is LGHDT and CDR2 YNNKEL (reference sequence). This CDR3 region has 16 residues. The J segment lost 4 bases and the V segment lost 4 bases, leaving 7 bases of the junction unmatched. The CDR3 is CASSPGTSVRYNEQFF. The DNA for the CDR3 is TGTGCCAGCAGCCCCGGGACTAGCGTAAGATACAATGAGCAGTTCTTC.

The chain carries TRBV5-1 and TRBJ1-4, with a tentative D call TRBD1 (6 bases). This CDR3 has 16 residues. Germline loops: CDR1 SGHRS, CDR2 YFSETQ. With 2 bases removed from V and 3 bases from J, the gap between germline ends came to 14 bases. The CDR3 DNA reads TGCGCCAGCAGCTTAGGTCAGGGGCTAGCTAATGAAAAACTGTTTTTT. Translated: CASSLGQGLANEKLFF.

Only one count was recorded for this clone. The genes are TRBV7-2 and TRBJ2-7; tentative D call: TRBD2 (5 bases). With 6 bases removed from V and 8 bases from J, the gap between germline ends came to 11 bases. The germline CDR1 and CDR2 sequences are SGHTA and FQGNSA. CDR3 length: 11 amino acids. CDR3 nucleotides: TGTGCCAGCAGTTTCCGGGATAAGCAGTACTTC. This codes for CASSFRDKQYF.

The chain recombines TRBV27 with TRBJ1-1, with D perhaps matching TRBD1 (5 bases). CDR3 length equals 17 residues. V lost 5 bases and J 5 bases, leaving 24 bases between the germline ends. Germline V gives CDR1 MNHEY, CDR2 SMNVEV (reference sequence). The chain's CDR3 is CASSPLGPLRVETEAFF. The CDR3 DNA is TGTGCCAGCAGTCCCTTGGGACCCCTAAGGGTTGAAACTGAAGCTTTCTTT.

The gene calls are TRBV9 and TRBJ1-1; D might be TRBD1 (5 bases). The CDR3 spans 18 residues. Trimming removed 0 bases from V and 1 base from J, with 19 bases in between. Germline loops: CDR1 SGDLS, CDR2 YYNGEE. The CDR3 nucleotides read TGTGCCAGCAGCGTAGACGGGGCGGCAACCTATAGGAACACTGAAGCTTTCTTT. It translates to CASSVDGAATYRNTEAFF. Variable domain in full (rest from reference TRBV9 and TRBJ1-1): DSGVTQTPKHLITATGQRVTLRCSPRSGDLSVYWYQQSLDQGLQFLIQYYNGEERAKGNILERFSAQQFPDLHSELNLSSLELGDSALYFCASSVDGAATYRNTEAFFGQGTRLTVV.

The chain combines TRBV12-5 with TRBJ1-1; no clear D. V lost 2 bases, J lost 2 bases, and 9 bases lay in between. The CDR3 is made up of 14 amino acids. The germline CDR1 and CDR2 sequences are LGHNT and FRNRAP. CDR3 sequence reads: CASGLWVGNTEAFF. The CDR3 nucleotides are TGTGCTAGTGGTTTGTGGGTGGGAAACACTGAAGCTTTCTTT.

The chain combines TRBV2 with TRBJ1-2; TRBD1 agrees at 7 bases. This CDR3 spans 14 amino acids. Germline-derived CDR1 and CDR2 are SNHLY and FYNNEI. Trimming took 3 bases from V and 6 from J; bases not matched to a gene: 7. The CDR3 reads CASSDRQGGDGYTF. In DNA, the CDR3 is TGTGCCAGCAGTGATAGGCAGGGGGGTGATGGCTACACCTTC.

The rearrangement links TRBV3-1 (or the pseudogene TRBV3-2) to TRBJ1-2; D call uncertain. CDR1 is LGHDT and CDR2 is YNNKEL in the germline V gene (reference sequence). CDR3 length equals 13 residues. With 0 bases removed from V and 4 bases from J, the gap between germline ends came to 6 bases. The CDR3: CASSQEWGYGYTF. CDR3 coding DNA: TGTGCCAGCAGCCAAGAATGGGGCTATGGCTACACCTTC.

The chain joins TRBV2 to TRBJ1-2; possible D gene TRBD1, 6 bases. Germline CDR1 reads SNHLY; CDR2 reads FYNNEI. Trimming took 6 bases from V and 2 from J, leaving 10 bases between them. The CDR3 extends over 13 amino acids. The CDR3 sequence: CASSPDRNYGYTF. The CDR3 nucleotides read TGTGCCAGCAGCCCCGACAGGAACTATGGCTACACCTTC.

The V and J genes are TRBV19 and TRBJ2-4; D is undetermined. V dropped 3 bases and J dropped 11 bases, with 14 bases sitting between them. The CDR3 totals 13 residues. CDR1 and CDR2 from the germline V gene are LNHDA and SQIVND (reference sequence). The CDR3 DNA sequence: TGTGCCAGTAGTATGAAACAGAAGGACGTTCAGTACTTC. It codes for CASSMKQKDVQYF.

A few counts support this clone. The chain employs TRBV5-6 and TRBJ2-5; 9 positions agree with TRBD1. The CDR3 has 13 amino acids. V was pared by 4 bases and J by 5 bases, with 3 bases of the junction left unmatched. The germline gives CDR1 SGHDT, CDR2 YYEEEE. CDR3: CASSKTGGETQYF. In DNA, the CDR3 is TGTGCCAGCAGCAAGACAGGGGGGGAGACCCAGTACTTC.

This clone was observed a single time. This chain uses TRBV2 with TRBJ2-7, with D perhaps TRBD1 or TRBD2 (6 bases each). This CDR3 has 12 residues. V was shortened by 9 bases and J by 3 bases, with 12 bases between the two germline ends. The germline V gene encodes CDR1 SNHLY and CDR2 FYNNEI. This CDR3 reads CASLRGRYEQYF. Written as DNA, the CDR3 is TGTGCCAGTCTTCGGGGGCGCTACGAGCAGTACTTC.

This rearrangement joins TRBV29-1 to TRBJ2-7, with unresolved D. Deletions cut 7 bases from V and 2 bases from J, with 9 bases between. The CDR3 is 11 residues long. Germline V gene sequence: CDR1 SQVTM, CDR2 ANQGSEA. CDR3 protein: CSASNAYEQYF. The DNA for the CDR3 is TGCAGCGCTAGTAATGCCTACGAGCAGTACTTC.

The chain uses TRBV5-1 and TRBJ2-3, with 8 bases lining up with TRBD1. V dropped 5 bases and J dropped 3; count of bases not matched to a gene: 5. The CDR3 extends over 14 amino acids. Germline V gene sequence: CDR1 SGHRS, CDR2 YFSETQ. Written as DNA, the CDR3 is TGCGCCAGCAGATTCCGACAGGGGACAGATACGCAGTATTTT. Translation: CASRFRQGTDTQYF.

The chain couples TRBV4-1 to TRBJ2-5; D remains ambiguous. V lost 4 bases, J lost 1 base, and 13 bases lay in between. The CDR3 has 15 residues. Germline loops: CDR1 MGHRA, CDR2 YSYEKL. As DNA, the CDR3 is TGCGCCAGCAGCCCCTTTGGACCGTTCCAAGAGACCCAGTACTTC. This gives the protein CASSPFGPFQETQYF.

CDR3 DNA sequence: TGTGCCAGCAGCGTAGGGGCCACCTCCCGAGAGACCCAGTACTTC. Its protein is CASSVGATSRETQYF. The chain links TRBV9 to TRBJ2-5; D unresolved. Germline CDR1 is SGDLS and CDR2 is YYNGEE. The CDR3 is 15 amino acids. V gave up 0 bases and J gave up 4 bases, with 13 bases separating them. Combining the CDR3 with reference TRBV9 and TRBJ2-5 gives the whole variable domain DSGVTQTPKHLITATGQRVTLRCSPRSGDLSVYWYQQSLDQGLQFLIQYYNGEERAKGNILERFSAQQFPDLHSELNLSSLELGDSALYFCASSVGATSRETQYFGPGTRLLVL.

Only a few counts were recorded for this clone. Other DNA sequences in the sample encode the same CDR3. The V call is TRBV5-6, the J call TRBJ2-5, with a weak D call TRBD1 (5 bases). This CDR3 is built from 12 residues. Trimming shortened V by 5 bases and J by 3 bases, and 8 bases separated the two germline ends. From germline, CDR1 is SGHDT and CDR2 YYEEEE. In nucleotides, the CDR3 is TGTGCCAGCAGATTCAGGGAAGAGACCCAGTACTTC. Its translation is CASRFREETQYF. Combining the CDR3 with reference TRBV5-6 and TRBJ2-5 gives the whole variable domain DAGVTQSPTHLIKTRGQQVTLRCSPKSGHDTVSWYQQALGQGPQFIFQYYEEEERQRGNFPDRFSGHQFPNYSSELNVNALLLGDSALYLCASRFREETQYFGPGTRLLVL.

The genes are TRBV7-9 and TRBJ1-2, with D possibly matching TRBD1 (5 bases). Germline values: CDR1 SEHNR, CDR2 FQNEAQ (reference sequence). The CDR3 consists of 11 residues. Trimming removed 8 bases at V and 8 bases at J, with 12 bases between. CDR3 in amino acids: CASYHWDGYTF. The CDR3 DNA sequence: TGTGCCAGCTACCACTGGGACGGCTACACCTTC.

In this sample, this clone turned up a few times. The chain carries TRBV5-6 and TRBJ1-5; TRBD1 matches at 8 bases. Germline V lookup: CDR1 SGHDT, CDR2 YYEEEE. V shed 0 bases, J shed 1 base, and the junction held 3 bases outside the gene matches. The CDR3 length is 16 residues. The CDR3 coding sequence is TGTGCCAGCAGCTTGGGGACAGGGTGGAGCAATCAGCCCCAGCATTTT. Protein product: CASSLGTGWSNQPQHF.

The table lists this clone with a few counts. The chain carries TRBV19 and TRBJ1-5; 7 bases match TRBD1. The CDR3 length is 18 residues. V dropped 4 bases and J dropped 0; count of bases not matched to a gene: 12. Per the germline V gene, CDR1 is LNHDA and CDR2 is SQIVND (reference sequence). This CDR3 reads CASSTPGQTLYSNQPQHF. The CDR3 nucleotides read TGTGCCAGTAGTACCCCGGGACAGACACTATATAGCAATCAGCCCCAGCATTTT.

The genes are TRBV21-1 and TRBJ1-3; TRBD1 was called by the table and not checked on the DNA. TRBV21-1 is termed a pseudogene. The CDR3 runs to 16 residues. CDR3 nucleotide sequence: TGTGCCAGCAGCCTTCGTACCGGGACAGCTGGAAACACCATATATTTT. Its protein is CASSLRTGTAGNTIYF.

This chain uses TRBV2 with TRBJ1-5, with D tentatively TRBD1 (6 bases). The V and J ends lost 6 bases and 4 bases respectively, with 16 bases between them. This CDR3 region has 15 residues. Looked up from germline, CDR1 is SNHLY and CDR2 is FYNNEI. The chain's CDR3 is CASSLSGTRNQPQHF. The CDR3 coding sequence is TGTGCCAGCAGCTTATCCGGGACAAGGAATCAGCCCCAGCATTTT.

This rearrangement joins TRBV6-4 to TRBJ2-7; possibly TRBD1 or TRBD2 for D (5 bases each). The CDR3 consists of 19 residues. Trimming shortened V by 0 bases and J by 1 base, and 22 bases separated the two germline ends. CDR1 and CDR2 from the germline V gene are MRHNA and SNTAGT. DNA of the CDR3: TGTGCCAGCAGTGACTCGCAAGGGGTCAAGGACTGCCTATCCTACGAGCAGTACTTC. Translated: CASSDSQGVKDCLSYEQYF.

The genes are TRBV4-2 and TRBJ2-2; TRBD2 aligns across 9 bases. CDR1 LGHNA and CDR2 YNFKEQ come from the germline V gene. V trimming: 1 base; J trimming: 7 bases; junction bases outside the gene matches: 10. The CDR3 spans 17 residues. The CDR3 protein is CASSQGEAGGPVGELFF. The CDR3 region has the DNA TGTGCCAGCAGCCAAGGGGAGGCGGGAGGGCCCGTCGGGGAGCTGTTTTTT.